The rows below give T cell receptor beta chains drawn from one sample of a study of T-cell reconstitution after alpha-beta-depleted transplantation in children. From the PCR reads, TCRdb called clonotypes with MiXCR, one entry per CDR3 protein. The table has about 180,000 distinct CDR3 sequences, over 8.5% seen once; the top ten hold under 15%. The sample consisted of PBMCs, taken before TCRalphabeta/CD19-depleted stem cell transplant. These receptors originate from a boy aged 2 to 10 with acute myeloid leukemia, due to receive a stem cell transplant. The CDR3 runs from the conserved cysteine through the conserved F or W. A D gene is named only where the DNA matches it firmly. Expanded clones are given a class, and other clones once, few, many or no size at all.

>TRBV12-3/TRBV12-4|TRBJ2-3|.|many
TGTGCCAGCACCCTGACTGCAACAGATACGCAGTATTTT
CASTLTATDTQYF
>TRBV20-1|TRBJ2-7|TRBD2|many
TGCAGTGCCAAGAGGTCTAGCGGAACTTACGAGCAGTACTTC
CSAKRSSGTYEQYF
>TRBV12-5|TRBJ1-5|.|few
TGTGCTAGTGGTTTGGTACCGAGGTTAGGGCAGCCCCAGCATTTT
CASGLVPRLGQPQHF
>TRBV20-1|TRBJ2-5|.|many
TGCAGTGCTGCCCCAGAACAGGGACAAGAGACCCAGTACTTC
CSAAPEQGQETQYF
>TRBV9|TRBJ1-4|TRBD1|many
TGTGCCAGCAGCAGCGGACAGGGGGCAATTGAAAAACTGTTTTTT
CASSSGQGAIEKLFF
>TRBV7-3|TRBJ1-1|.|many
TGTGCCAGCAGCTTAAGTATGAACACTGAAGCTTTCTTT
CASSLSMNTEAFF
>TRBV6-2/TRBV6-3|TRBJ2-1|.|many
TGTGCCAGCAGGGCCGCTTCCCAGGGACCCAACAATGAGCAGTTCTTC
CASRAASQGPNNEQFF
>TRBV5-1|TRBJ1-5|.|many
TGCGCCAGCAGCTTGGTGGGAGGGCAGCCCCAGCATTTT
CASSLVGGQPQHF
>TRBV3-1|TRBJ2-1|TRBD2|many
TGTGCCACCCTCGGGGGGTGGGGTAGCGGGAGAGCTGAGCAGTTCTTC
CATLGGWGSGRAEQFF
>TRBV6-1|TRBJ1-1|TRBD1|many
TGTGCCAGCAGCTGGGACAGTGGGACTGAAGCTTTCTTT
CASSWDSGTEAFF
>TRBV6-6|TRBJ2-7|TRBD2|.
TGTGCCAGCAGGCCGACTAGCGGGATCTCCTACGAGCAGTACTTC
CASRPTSGISYEQYF